The 25 T cell receptor beta chains listed next were all sequenced from one sample in a study of T cell changes during pregnancy in multiple sclerosis. This table comes from immunoSEQ multiplex PCR, and its TCRdb copy is limited to in-frame clones, with some not included. The profile shows some 47,000 clones, 75% to 90% of them singletons. The source material was CD8+ T cells from peripheral blood mononuclear cells, sampled in the second trimester of pregnancy. Every receptor here comes from a female donor with multiple sclerosis, enrolled in a pregnancy study.

The chain combines TRBV6-6 with TRBJ1-2, with D hard to call. Trimming took 5 bases from V and 1 from J, leaving 17 bases between them. This CDR3 comprises 16 residues. CDR1 is MNHNY, CDR2 SVGAGI, per germline (reference sequence). The CDR3 is CASSQRQESVNYGYTF. The CDR3 DNA reads as TGTGCCAGCAGTCAACGTCAGGAATCAGTTAACTATGGCTACACCTTC.

The CDR3 loop is CASSLAGDSRYEQYF. The CDR3 region has the DNA TGTGCCAGCAGCTTAGCAGGAGACAGTCGGTACGAGCAGTACTTC. The chain combines TRBV7-8 with TRBJ2-7, with TRBD1 as a possible D gene (5 bases). Germline V gene sequence: CDR1 SGHVS, CDR2 FQNEAQ. This CDR3 has 15 residues. The V end lost 0 bases, the J end lost 4 bases, and 13 bases lay between the germline ends.

J is TRBJ1-1 and V is TRBV10-3; 11 nucleotides line up with TRBD1. The CDR3 sequence is 12 residues long. Per the germline V gene, CDR1 is ENHRY and CDR2 is SYGVKD. The V gene end was trimmed by 8 bases and the J gene end by 4 bases; junction bases not matched to a gene: 0. CDR3 sequence reads: CAIGQGATEAFF. The CDR3 DNA is TGTGCCATCGGACAGGGGGCCACTGAAGCTTTCTTT.

The V gene is TRBV27, the J gene TRBJ2-1, with 8 bases fitting TRBD2. V was clipped by 1 base and J by 3 bases; unmatched bases: 8. This CDR3 is 17 amino acids long. From germline, CDR1 is MNHEY and CDR2 SMNVEV (reference sequence). CDR3 DNA sequence: TGTGCCAGCAGTTTATTCGGGGGGGCAGTATTCTACAATGAGCAGTTCTTC. Residues: CASSLFGGAVFYNEQFF.

V and J are TRBV9 and TRBJ2-2, with no clear D. The CDR3 spans 15 residues. Germline V gene lookup returns CDR1 SGDLS and CDR2 YYNGEE. V was pared by 7 bases and J by 0 bases, with 13 bases between. In DNA, the CDR3 is TGTGCCAGCGAAGATACAACAACGAACACCGGGGAGCTGTTTTTT. This sequence encodes CASEDTTTNTGELFF. The whole variable domain, remainder taken from reference TRBV9 and TRBJ2-2, is DSGVTQTPKHLITATGQRVTLRCSPRSGDLSVYWYQQSLDQGLQFLIQYYNGEERAKGNILERFSAQQFPDLHSELNLSSLELGDSALYFCASEDTTTNTGELFFGEGSRLTVL.

This chain joins TRBV29-1 and TRBJ1-2; maybe TRBD1 (5 bases). The germline CDR1 and CDR2 sequences are SQVTM and ANQGSEA. V lost 3 bases and J 1 base, leaving 6 bases between the germline ends. CDR3 length: 12 amino acids. In nucleotides, the CDR3 is TGCAGCGTTGACCAGGGTAACTATGGCTACACCTTC. Translation gives CSVDQGNYGYTF. Full variable domain (remainder filled in from reference TRBV29-1 and TRBJ1-2): SAVISQKPSRDICQRGTSLTIQCQVDSQVTMMFWYRQQPGQSLTLIATANQGSEATYESGFVIDKFPISRPNLTFSTLTVSNMSPEDSSIYLCSVDQGNYGYTFGSGTRLTVV.

The chain joins TRBV27 to TRBJ2-4; a weak D match, TRBD1 (6 bases). CDR3 length: 15 residues. V was cut by 5 bases and J by 7 bases, with 18 bases left in between. Germline V CDR1 and CDR2: MNHEY, SMNVEV (reference sequence). The CDR3 spells CASSPRQDRLNIQYF. CDR3 in DNA: TGTGCCAGCAGTCCACGACAGGATCGGTTGAACATTCAGTACTTC.

V is TRBV29-1 and J is TRBJ1-1; D unresolved. Deletions cut 7 bases from V and 6 bases from J, with 9 bases between. The CDR3 sequence is 10 residues long. Germline V gene sequence: CDR1 SQVTM, CDR2 ANQGSEA. The CDR3 DNA reads TGCAGCGCCAAGGAGGCTGAAGCTTTCTTT. Translating it yields CSAKEAEAFF. The variable domain in full, completed from reference TRBV29-1 and TRBJ1-1, reads SAVISQKPSRDICQRGTSLTIQCQVDSQVTMMFWYRQQPGQSLTLIATANQGSEATYESGFVIDKFPISRPNLTFSTLTVSNMSPEDSSIYLCSAKEAEAFFGQGTRLTVV.

V usage is TRBV29-1 and J usage is TRBJ2-4; TRBD2 might be the D (5 bases). Per the germline V gene, CDR1 is SQVTM and CDR2 is ANQGSEA. The V gene lost 3 bases and the J gene lost 6 bases, with 6 bases spanning the gap. This CDR3 spans 11 amino acids. CDR3 nucleotides: TGCAGCGTTGATGAGGGAAACATTCAGTACTTC. This encodes CSVDEGNIQYF.

V usage is TRBV6-5 and J usage is TRBJ2-7, with D tentatively TRBD1 (6 bases). Germline values: CDR1 MNHEY, CDR2 SVGAGI. CDR3 length: 14 residues. V shed 6 bases and J shed 4 bases, with 16 bases lying between them. DNA of the CDR3: TGTGCCAGCAGCCCTAGGGGGACCCTATACGAGCAGTACTTC. The encoded protein is CASSPRGTLYEQYF.

The chain is built from TRBV4-1 and TRBJ2-1, with 8 positions matching TRBD2. V lost 0 bases, J lost 7 bases, and 5 bases stayed unmatched. Germline lookup yields CDR1 MGHRA and CDR2 YSYEKL. The CDR3 consists of 15 residues. The CDR3 DNA reads as TGCGCCAGCAGCCAAGAAAGCGGGAGTACGAATGAGCAGTTCTTC. Translated, it gives CASSQESGSTNEQFF.

The J gene is TRBJ2-1, the V gene TRBV19, with D possibly being TRBD1 (5 bases). Germline assignment: CDR1 LNHDA and CDR2 SQIVND (reference sequence). CDR3 length: 15 residues. Trimming took 6 bases from V and 4 from J, leaving 16 bases between them. The CDR3 DNA reads TGTGCCAGTAGGGGTCTAGAACAGGAGTACAATGAGCAGTTCTTC. This translates into CASRGLEQEYNEQFF. Looking up the rest from reference TRBV19 and TRBJ2-1 gives the full variable domain: DGGITQSPKYLFRKEGQNVTLSCEQNLNHDAMYWYRQDPGQGLRLIYYSQIVNDFQKGDIAEGYSVSREKKESFPLTVTSAQKNPTAFYLCASRGLEQEYNEQFFGPGTRLTVL.

This clone was picked up one time. The chain recombines TRBV29-1 with TRBJ2-7; no clear D gene. CDR1 is SQVTM, CDR2 ANQGSEA, per germline. The CDR3 is 13 residues long. V shed 3 bases and J shed 0 bases, with 9 bases lying between them. The CDR3 DNA reads as TGCAGCGTTGACGTAGCCGACTCCTACGAGCAGTACTTC. Its translation: CSVDVADSYEQYF.

V gene TRBV13 combines with J gene TRBJ1-1; D ambiguous. Germline values: CDR1 PRHDT, CDR2 FYEKMQ (reference sequence). The V and J ends lost 0 bases and 0 bases respectively, with 11 bases between them. The CDR3 totals 16 residues. CDR3 in DNA: TGTGCCAGCAGCTTAGGCTTTCAACAGATGAACACTGAAGCTTTCTTT. This sequence encodes CASSLGFQQMNTEAFF.

As regards this clone: Other DNA sequences in this sample translate to the same CDR3. The gene calls are TRBV9 and TRBJ2-7, with TRBD1 matching 10 bases. The CDR3 is 14 amino acids. V trimming: 0 bases; J trimming: 4 bases; junction bases outside the gene matches: 1. CDR1 and CDR2 from the germline V gene are SGDLS and YYNGEE. CDR3 amino acids: CASSVGDRGYEQYF. In DNA form, the CDR3 reads TGTGCCAGCAGCGTAGGGGACAGGGGTTACGAGCAGTACTTC. The variable domain in full, completed from reference TRBV9 and TRBJ2-7, reads DSGVTQTPKHLITATGQRVTLRCSPRSGDLSVYWYQQSLDQGLQFLIQYYNGEERAKGNILERFSAQQFPDLHSELNLSSLELGDSALYFCASSVGDRGYEQYFGPGTRLTVT.

The chain carries TRBV28 and TRBJ2-7; D perhaps matches TRBD2 (6 bases). Trimming took 8 bases from V and 3 from J, leaving 20 bases between them. Germline V gene lookup returns CDR1 MDHEN and CDR2 SYDVKM. The CDR3 contains 15 residues. DNA of the CDR3: TGTGCCAGCCTGGGAGGTAACCTGATGGACTACGAGCAGTACTTC. Its protein is CASLGGNLMDYEQYF.

This chain connects TRBV7-8 to TRBJ2-2, with a tentative D call TRBD1 (5 bases). Between the trimmed V and J ends, which lost 4 bases and 2 bases, there was a span of 11 bases. Per the germline V gene, CDR1 is SGHVS and CDR2 is FQNEAQ. The CDR3 contains 15 residues. The CDR3 region has the DNA TGTGCCAGCAGCTCCCTGACAGACAACACCGGGGAGCTGTTTTTT. This gives the protein CASSSLTDNTGELFF.

V and J are TRBV28 and TRBJ2-3; 7 nucleotides agree with TRBD1. V dropped 5 bases and J dropped 4; count of bases not matched to a gene: 9. CDR1 and CDR2 from the germline V gene are MDHEN and SYDVKM. This CDR3 comprises 15 residues. The chain's CDR3 is CASSLDRESPDTQYF. CDR3 DNA: TGTGCCAGCAGTCTCGACAGGGAGAGTCCAGATACGCAGTATTTT.

The V gene is TRBV4-2, the J gene TRBJ2-1; TRBD2 is a possible D gene (6 bases). V lost 0 bases and J 9 bases, leaving 24 bases between the germline ends. Germline assignment: CDR1 LGHNA and CDR2 YNFKEQ. The CDR3 sequence is 18 residues long. CDR3 DNA: TGTGCCAGCAGCCAAGATCCTGGGCGGGGTCGATCTGGGGGTGAGCAGTTCTTC. It encodes CASSQDPGRGRSGGEQFF.

The chain links TRBV10-3 to TRBJ2-2, with D uncertain. Trimming stripped 2 bases from V and 7 bases from J, with 8 bases between. CDR3 length equals 13 residues. Germline CDR1 is ENHRY and CDR2 is SYGVKD. The CDR3 nucleotides are TGTGCCATCAGTGAGGAGAGGCACGGGGAGCTGTTTTTT. Translated, it gives CAISEERHGELFF.

The chain uses TRBV13 and TRBJ1-1; possibly TRBD1 for D (6 bases). The CDR3 loop spans 16 amino acids. V was cut by 5 bases and J by 5 bases, with 21 bases left in between. CDR1 is PRHDT and CDR2 is FYEKMQ in the germline V gene (reference sequence). The CDR3 region has the DNA TGTGCCAGCAGCCCCGAACAGGGTCGCGGGTTGACTGAAGCTTTCTTT. Amino acids: CASSPEQGRGLTEAFF.

The chain joins TRBV7-9 to TRBJ2-1; D is possibly TRBD1 (7 bases). The CDR3 is 15 amino acids. V lost 3 bases to trimming and J lost 3 bases, with 12 bases between them. CDR1 is SEHNR and CDR2 is FQNEAQ in the germline V gene (reference sequence). The CDR3 DNA reads as TGTGCCAGCAGCTTCCCAGGGGGGAACTACAATGAGCAGTTCTTC. It translates to CASSFPGGNYNEQFF.

The chain is built from TRBV2 and TRBJ2-1; possible D gene TRBD2, 6 bases. Germline values: CDR1 SNHLY, CDR2 FYNNEI. This CDR3 is 12 amino acids long. V gave up 7 bases and J gave up 9 bases, with 13 bases separating them. The CDR3 reads CASNLGGREQFF. The CDR3 DNA is TGTGCCAGCAATCTGGGGGGTCGTGAGCAGTTCTTC.

The genes are TRBV7-9 and TRBJ2-1; TRBD1 is a possible D gene (5 bases). V was clipped by 5 bases and J by 2 bases, with 19 bases between them. This CDR3 comprises 17 residues. Germline-derived CDR1 and CDR2 are SEHNR and FQNEAQ (reference sequence). The CDR3 DNA reads as TGTGCCAGCAGCCCTCCCCTGGACAAGACCCCCTACAATGAGCAGTTCTTC. This sequence encodes CASSPPLDKTPYNEQFF. Based on the CDR3 plus reference TRBV7-9 and TRBJ2-1, the full variable domain is DTGVSQNPRHKITKRGQNVTFRCDPISEHNRLYWYRQTLGQGPEFLTYFQNEAQLEKSRLLSDRFSAERPKGSFSTLEIQRTEQGDSAMYLCASSPPLDKTPYNEQFFGPGTRLTVL.

The chain carries TRBV6-5 and TRBJ2-3; 8 bases align to TRBD2. Germline-derived CDR1 and CDR2 are MNHEY and SVGAGI. The CDR3 loop spans 15 amino acids. Trimming cost V 4 bases and J 6 bases; bases outside gene matches: 9. This CDR3 reads CASSLGNSGADTQYF. The CDR3 bases are TGTGCCAGCAGTTTAGGGAATAGCGGGGCCGATACGCAGTATTTT.